What follows describes a single T cell receptor beta chain. Original data processing: Reference gene primer amplification gave nucleated cell count estimates. TCRdb keeps only in-frame clones here, not all; method: immunoSEQ multiplex PCR. V and J calls and clone size are given by that table; D and trimming were obtained from the DNA. Among some 400,000 clones listed, around 90% were seen once. These data originate in a study of blood T cell repertoires in COVID-19. Overall study: COVID-19 samples collected from the United States, Italy and Spain covered acute and convalescent phases. T cells, B-cell-depleted T cells, or PBMCs provided the cDNA or gDNA that served as material.

Germline V gene sequence: CDR1 SGDLS, CDR2 YYNGEE. This CDR3 has 17 amino acids. V was shortened by 0 bases and J by 8 bases, with 23 bases between the two germline ends. The sample comprised peripheral blood. The chain couples TRBV9 to TRBJ1-2; a possible D gene is TRBD1 (6 bases). This sequence was found in a man younger than 35 with active or convalescent COVID-19. The CDR3 here is CASSVGTGMQRARGYTF. CDR3 sequence (DNA): TGTGCCAGCAGCGTAGGAACAGGGATGCAGCGCGCGCGGGGCTACACCTTC. The whole variable domain, filled in from reference TRBV9 and TRBJ1-2, reads DSGVTQTPKHLITATGQRVTLRCSPRSGDLSVYWYQQSLDQGLQFLIQYYNGEERAKGNILERFSAQQFPDLHSELNLSSLELGDSALYFCASSVGTGMQRARGYTFGSGTRLTVV.